This note documents a single TCR beta chain sequence. This specimen comes from a study of OX40 agonist ivuxolimab in advanced cancers. Profiling relied on immunoSEQ multiplex PCR, and the TCRdb table lists in-frame clones only, not all of them. This sample carries 60,000 to 90,000 clones, less than 85% of them seen once, and the ten largest clones take over 0.4%. The source of this sequence is an adult with an advanced solid tumor such as melanoma, head and neck, liver or kidney cancer. The sample consisted of CD4+ or CD8+ T cells sorted from blood, taken in a trial of the OX40 agonist ivuxolimab.

Written as DNA, the CDR3 is TGTGCCAGTAGTATTACCAACAGGGGGGGCAATCAGCCCCAGCATTTT. This codes for CASSITNRGGNQPQHF. The chain combines TRBV19 with TRBJ1-5, with TRBD1 matching 8 bases. The junction had 6 bases not matched to a gene; V was cut back by 3 bases and J by 2 bases. The germline gives CDR1 LNHDA, CDR2 SQIVND (reference sequence). The CDR3 loop spans 16 amino acids.